The T cell receptor (beta chain) described here comes from a study of blood T cell repertoires in COVID-19. Study overall: Sites in the United States, Italy and Spain provided acute and convalescent COVID-19 samples.

Germline CDR1 and CDR2: LGHDT and YNNKEL (reference sequence). The CDR3 is 14 amino acids. The V and J ends lost 2 bases and 6 bases, in that order; junction bases with no gene match: 3. Repertoires were generated with immunoSEQ multiplex PCR, while TCRdb's copy carries only in-frame clones and drops some. The data hold 60,000 to 70,000 clones, with around nine tenths observed a single time. Residents of around 24 US areas, aged about 18 to 95 years, made up the participants. Participants were placed into cohorts based on the clinical history they reported. Donors in Cohort 3 who had recovered were those with two negative PCRs, healthcare professional clearance, or resolution of their symptoms.

This sequence was found in a woman between 35 and 50 years old who had recovered from COVID-19. This chain joins TRBV3-1 (or the pseudogene TRBV3-2) and TRBJ1-2, with 10 nucleotides matching TRBD1. Material: PBMCs or T cells enriched from blood (not recorded which). The CDR3 region is CASSQHGQGDGYTF. In DNA form, the CDR3 reads TGTGCCAGCAGCCAACATGGACAGGGGGATGGCTACACCTTC.